Following are 28 T cell receptor beta chains from one sample sequenced in a study of identical twins. Each CDR3 protein gets one entry after TCRdb re-called the 5' RACE reads with MiXCR. The sample contains about 390,000 distinct CDR3 sequences, roughly 9% of which appear only once. The sequenced material came from naive T cells sorted from blood. Receptors were obtained from a woman in her 50s in good health.

This clonotype was seen more than once but under ten times. V gene TRBV6-2 or TRBV6-3 combines with J gene TRBJ2-1, with D unclear. CDR3 length equals 11 residues. Trimming took off 2 bases at V and 8 bases at J, with 4 bases between the two ends. Germline V lookup: CDR1 MNHEY, CDR2 SVGEGT. The CDR3 reads CASSYPYEQFF. Here the CDR3 DNA reads TGTGCCAGCAGTTACCCGTATGAGCAGTTCTTC.

This clonotype has a count of ten or more. The rearrangement links TRBV20-1 to TRBJ2-7; D assignment may be TRBD1 or TRBD2 (5 bases each). CDR3 size: 14 residues. V lost 4 bases to trimming and J lost 4 bases, with 17 bases between them. Germline CDR1 reads DFQATT; CDR2 reads SNEGSKA (reference sequence). CDR3 residues: CSAIPGPLKYEQYF. CDR3 sequence (DNA): TGCAGTGCTATCCCGGGACCCCTAAAATACGAGCAGTACTTC.

The sample holds a few counts of this clonotype. The rearrangement links TRBV5-1 to TRBJ2-7; TRBD1 is a possible D gene (5 bases). This CDR3 region has 14 residues. The V end was cut by 0 bases, the J end by 6 bases, with 13 bases between. Per the germline V gene, CDR1 is SGHRS and CDR2 is YFSETQ. CDR3 DNA: TGCGCCAGCAGCTTGGAGGGGTTCCCTTCCGAGCAGTACGTC. Residues: CASSLEGFPSEQYV.

The chain links TRBV9 to TRBJ2-7, with D perhaps TRBD2 (6 bases). Trimming stripped 4 bases from V and 5 bases from J, with 16 bases between. Germline V CDR1 and CDR2: SGDLS, YYNGEE. The CDR3 sequence is 14 residues long. The CDR3 DNA sequence: TGTGCCAGCAGCTTCGGACGGGGGATGGACGAGCAGTACTTC. This translates into CASSFGRGMDEQYF. Full variable domain (missing parts from reference TRBV9 and TRBJ2-7): DSGVTQTPKHLITATGQRVTLRCSPRSGDLSVYWYQQSLDQGLQFLIQYYNGEERAKGNILERFSAQQFPDLHSELNLSSLELGDSALYFCASSFGRGMDEQYFGPGTRLTVT.

Ten or more counts support this clonotype. This sequence joins TRBV4-1 and TRBJ1-4, with 7 bases matching TRBD1. After removal of 1 base from V and 2 bases from J, the junction contained 10 bases not matched to a gene. The CDR3 extends over 18 amino acids. From germline, CDR1 is MGHRA and CDR2 YSYEKL. The CDR3 sequence is CASSQARGPRATNEKLFF. For the CDR3, the DNA is TGCGCCAGCAGCCAAGCTAGGGGGCCAAGGGCGACTAATGAAAAACTGTTTTTT.

The V call is TRBV7-8, the J call TRBJ1-2; 7 bases agree with TRBD1. The CDR3 contains 12 residues. Germline CDR1 SGHVS, CDR2 FQNEAQ. V lost 5 bases, J lost 8 bases, and 5 bases stayed unmatched. DNA of the CDR3: TGTGCCAGCAGCGGGGACAGATTCGGCTACACCTTC. Amino acids: CASSGDRFGYTF.

V is TRBV4-1 and J is TRBJ2-1; D may be TRBD2 (6 bases). The CDR3 runs 15 residues. The germline CDR1 and CDR2 sequences are MGHRA and YSYEKL. Trimming took off 4 bases at V and 7 bases at J, with 17 bases between the two ends. The CDR3: CASSRGREIRNEQFF. The CDR3 coding sequence is TGCGCCAGCAGCCGTGGGCGGGAAATCAGGAATGAGCAGTTCTTC.

The chain employs TRBV29-1 and TRBJ2-6; D is unresolved. The CDR3 extends over 14 amino acids. V lost 6 bases and J lost 1, with 10 bases in between. Germline loops: CDR1 SQVTM, CDR2 ANQGSEA. CDR3 region: CSVETESGANVLTF. CDR3 nucleotides: TGCAGCGTGGAAACAGAGTCTGGGGCCAACGTCCTGACTTTC.

The genes are TRBV10-3 and TRBJ1-1; TRBD1 aligns across 8 bases. The V gene end was trimmed by 2 bases and the J gene end by 4 bases; junction bases not matched to a gene: 6. CDR3 length equals 15 residues. Germline V gene data show CDR1 as ENHRY and CDR2 as SYGVKD. The CDR3 loop is CAISEPDRAGTEAFF. The CDR3 DNA reads as TGTGCCATCAGTGAGCCGGACAGGGCGGGCACTGAAGCTTTCTTT.

This clonotype was seen repeatedly, ten times or more. This rearrangement joins TRBV12-3 or TRBV12-4 to TRBJ2-1; the match to TRBD2 covers 13 bases. The CDR3 has 15 amino acids. The trim removed 7 bases at V and 8 bases at J, leaving 8 bases unmatched. The CDR3 sequence: CASTHNGLAGDEQFF. CDR3 bases: TGTGCCAGCACGCATAACGGACTAGCGGGAGATGAGCAGTTCTTC.

The chain couples TRBV7-9 to TRBJ2-1; TRBD2 is a possible D gene (7 bases). CDR3 length: 16 amino acids. Germline V lookup: CDR1 SEHNR, CDR2 FQNEAQ (reference sequence). Trimming removed 5 bases at V and 2 bases at J, with 16 bases between. The CDR3 is CASSPNRGGAYNEQFF. CDR3 coding DNA: TGTGCCAGCAGCCCCAATAGGGGGGGCGCCTACAATGAGCAGTTCTTC.

The V call is TRBV3-1, the J call TRBJ1-1; possible D gene TRBD1, 5 bases. CDR1 and CDR2 (germline): LGHDT, YNNKEL (reference sequence). The CDR3 has 14 amino acids. Trimming shortened V by 1 base and J by 4 bases, and 10 bases separated the two germline ends. The chain's CDR3 is CASSQAMRGTEAFF. The CDR3 DNA reads as TGTGCCAGCAGCCAAGCGATGAGGGGCACTGAAGCTTTCTTT.

This clonotype was recorded many times. This chain uses TRBV29-1 with TRBJ2-7, with a tentative D call TRBD2 (6 bases). Germline CDR1 is SQVTM and CDR2 is ANQGSEA. The CDR3 is made up of 15 amino acids. Trimming stripped 6 bases from V and 0 bases from J, with 18 bases between. CDR3 nucleotides: TGCAGCGTCTTGTCCCCGGCGGGGAGCTCCTACGAGCAGTACTTC. Translation gives CSVLSPAGSSYEQYF.

At least ten counts were recorded for this clonotype. The V and J genes are TRBV4-1 and TRBJ2-1; 15 bases match TRBD2. With 0 bases clipped from V and 3 bases from J, the junction kept 6 bases outside the gene matches. Germline CDR1 is MGHRA and CDR2 is YSYEKL. The CDR3 has 19 amino acids. CDR3: CASSQEGTSGRTNYNEQFF. Written as DNA, the CDR3 is TGCGCCAGCAGCCAAGAGGGGACTAGCGGGAGGACCAACTACAATGAGCAGTTCTTC.

The sample holds a few counts of this clonotype. The chain couples TRBV20-1 to TRBJ1-1; D is uncertain. V lost 0 bases to trimming and J lost 2 bases, with 13 bases between them. The CDR3 extends over 15 amino acids. Germline V gene data show CDR1 as DFQATT and CDR2 as SNEGSKA (reference sequence). CDR3 protein: CSARDPSRANTEAFF. The CDR3 DNA is TGCAGTGCTAGAGACCCTTCGCGAGCCAACACTGAAGCTTTCTTT.

This clonotype appeared many times. This chain uses TRBV5-1 with TRBJ2-2; TRBD2 matches 8 bases. The CDR3 is 15 residues long. Germline assignment: CDR1 SGHRS and CDR2 YFSETQ. With V trimmed by 0 bases and J by 6 bases, 4 bases remained unmatched. The CDR3 DNA reads TGCGCCAGCAGCTTGGACGGGAGGGCGGCCGGGGAGCTGTTTTTT. Protein product: CASSLDGRAAGELFF.

This clonotype was seen at least ten times. The chain combines TRBV29-1 with TRBJ2-2; D is unresolved. The V and J ends lost 6 bases and 7 bases respectively, with 12 bases between them. The CDR3 extends over 12 amino acids. The germline gives CDR1 SQVTM, CDR2 ANQGSEA. CDR3 residues: CSVGGPGGELFF. The CDR3 nucleotides read TGCAGCGTCGGTGGGCCGGGCGGGGAGCTGTTTTTT.

This clonotype has a handful of counts. This chain uses TRBV12-3 or TRBV12-4 with TRBJ2-7; D perhaps matches TRBD2 (5 bases). Between the trimmed V and J ends, which lost 4 bases and 2 bases, there was a span of 18 bases. CDR3 size: 16 residues. CDR3 nucleotide sequence: TGTGCCAGCAGTTCCCCAATGAGGGAGTCCCCCTACGAGCAGTACTTC. Its protein product is CASSSPMRESPYEQYF.

The sample holds a few counts of this clonotype. In DNA, the CDR3 is TGTGCCAGCAGCTCTAGATCCGGGACTGCTGAAAAACTGTTTTTT. This translates into CASSSRSGTAEKLFF. The rearrangement joins TRBV12-3 or TRBV12-4 to TRBJ1-4, with a tentative D call TRBD1 (5 bases). The V end lost 6 bases, the J end lost 7 bases, and 18 bases lay between the germline ends. CDR3 length equals 15 residues.

The V gene is TRBV29-1, the J gene TRBJ1-4; D ambiguous. The CDR3 is 10 amino acids. Per the germline V gene, CDR1 is SQVTM and CDR2 is ANQGSEA. Trimming removed 2 bases at V and 7 bases at J, with 2 bases between. CDR3 coding DNA: TGCAGCGTTGAATCTGAAAAACTGTTTTTT. It yields the protein CSVESEKLFF.

This clonotype was detected ten times or more. CDR3 amino acids: CATHDWGPNEQFF. For the CDR3, the DNA is TGTGCCACCCACGATTGGGGGCCTAATGAGCAGTTCTTC. The genes are TRBV7-8 and TRBJ2-1; weak D call: TRBD1 (6 bases). V lost 10 bases and J lost 7, with 17 bases in between. CDR3 length: 13 amino acids. Germline values: CDR1 SGHVS, CDR2 FQNEAQ. Combining the CDR3 with reference TRBV7-8 and TRBJ2-1 gives the whole variable domain GAGVSQSPRYKVAKRGQDVALRCDPISGHVSLFWYQQALGQGPEFLTYFQNEAQLDKSGLPSDRFFAERPEGSVSTLKIQRTQQEDSAVYLCATHDWGPNEQFFGPGTRLTVL.

This clonotype was seen more than once but under ten times. The chain carries TRBV4-1 and TRBJ1-1; possible D gene TRBD1, 5 bases. This CDR3 has 15 residues. The V and J ends lost 4 bases and 5 bases respectively, with 17 bases between them. Germline V gene data show CDR1 as MGHRA and CDR2 as YSYEKL. The CDR3 DNA sequence: TGCGCCAGCAGCCTCCGTTCGGGACTGAGGACTGAAGCTTTCTTT. Translated, it gives CASSLRSGLRTEAFF.

This chain links TRBV5-1 with TRBJ2-2, with D tentatively TRBD2 (6 bases). Germline CDR1 SGHRS, CDR2 YFSETQ. Trimming removed 0 bases from V and 6 bases from J, with 15 bases in between. The CDR3 spans 16 residues. The CDR3 DNA follows: TGCGCCAGCAGCTTGGTCGCGGGATCCTTTTCCGGGGAGCTGTTTTTT. It encodes CASSLVAGSFSGELFF.

The rearrangement joins TRBV12-3 or TRBV12-4 to TRBJ1-4, with D unclear. The ends were cut back, 5 bases at V and 2 bases at J, with 15 bases in the middle. The CDR3 runs 16 residues. Written as DNA, the CDR3 is TGTGCCAGCAGTCCCGCCCGGTCGGGGACTAATGAAAAACTGTTTTTT. Translation gives CASSPARSGTNEKLFF.

The rearrangement joins TRBV21-1 to TRBJ2-4; TRBD2 was called by the table and not checked on the DNA. TRBV21-1 is shown as a pseudogene. The CDR3 extends over 17 amino acids. CDR3: CASSKVWLAGIVGIQYF. DNA of the CDR3: TGTGCCAGCAGCAAAGTGTGGCTAGCGGGAATAGTAGGCATTCAGTACTTC.

This chain's CDR3 is CASYSGDITEAFF. The CDR3 bases are TGCGCCAGCTACAGCGGGGATATCACTGAAGCTTTCTTT. The genes are TRBV5-1 and TRBJ1-1; no reliable D call. In germline, CDR1 is SGHRS, CDR2 YFSETQ. The CDR3 sequence is 13 residues long. V gave up 7 bases and J gave up 4 bases, with 14 bases separating them.

This clonotype was seen repeatedly, ten times or more. The V call is TRBV10-3, the J call TRBJ2-1, with 7 bases fitting TRBD2. The CDR3 consists of 12 residues. Germline lookup yields CDR1 ENHRY and CDR2 SYGVKD. The V and J ends lost 10 bases and 8 bases, in that order; junction bases with no gene match: 8. DNA for the CDR3: TGTGCCAGCACGTCGGGAGGCGATGAGCAGTTCTTC. It encodes CASTSGGDEQFF.

This clonotype was observed many times. This rearrangement joins TRBV9 to TRBJ1-1, with a weak D call TRBD1 (5 bases). The CDR3 runs 15 residues. V was cut by 4 bases and J by 0 bases, with 13 bases left in between. Germline loops: CDR1 SGDLS, CDR2 YYNGEE. The chain's CDR3 is CASSPTVSMNTEAFF. DNA of the CDR3: TGTGCCAGCAGCCCGACAGTTAGCATGAACACTGAAGCTTTCTTT.